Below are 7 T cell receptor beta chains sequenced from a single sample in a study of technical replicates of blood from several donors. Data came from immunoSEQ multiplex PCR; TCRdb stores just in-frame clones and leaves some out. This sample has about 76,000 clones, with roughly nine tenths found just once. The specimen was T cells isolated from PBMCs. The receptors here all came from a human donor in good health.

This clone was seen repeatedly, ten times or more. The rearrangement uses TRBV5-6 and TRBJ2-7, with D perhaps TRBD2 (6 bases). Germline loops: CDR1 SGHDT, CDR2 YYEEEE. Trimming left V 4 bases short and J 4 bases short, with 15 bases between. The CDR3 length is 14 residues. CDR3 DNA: TGTGCCAGCAGCGACCGGGACTCCCATTACGAGCAGTACTTC. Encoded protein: CASSDRDSHYEQYF. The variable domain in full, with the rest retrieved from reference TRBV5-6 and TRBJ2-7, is DAGVTQSPTHLIKTRGQQVTLRCSPKSGHDTVSWYQQALGQGPQFIFQYYEEEERQRGNFPDRFSGHQFPNYSSELNVNALLLGDSALYLCASSDRDSHYEQYFGPGTRLTVT.

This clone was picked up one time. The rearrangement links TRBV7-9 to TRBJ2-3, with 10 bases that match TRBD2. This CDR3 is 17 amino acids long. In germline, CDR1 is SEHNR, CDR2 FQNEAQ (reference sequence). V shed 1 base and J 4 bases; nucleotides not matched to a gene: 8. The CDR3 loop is CASSLERLAGDSDTQYF. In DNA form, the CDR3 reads TGTGCCAGCAGCTTAGAACGTCTAGCGGGAGACTCAGATACGCAGTATTTT.

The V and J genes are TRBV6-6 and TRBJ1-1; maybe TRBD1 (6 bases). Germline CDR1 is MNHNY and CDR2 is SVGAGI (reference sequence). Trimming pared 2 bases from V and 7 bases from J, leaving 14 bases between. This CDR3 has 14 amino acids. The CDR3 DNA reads TGTGCCAGCAGTTACCCAACAGGGATCGGTGAAGCTTTCTTT. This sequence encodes CASSYPTGIGEAFF.

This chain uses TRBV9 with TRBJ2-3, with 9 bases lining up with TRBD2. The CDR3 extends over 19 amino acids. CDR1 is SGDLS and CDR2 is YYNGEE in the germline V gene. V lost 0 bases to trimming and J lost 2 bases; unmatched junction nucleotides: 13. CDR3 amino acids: CASSVVGLRAGGTTDTQYF. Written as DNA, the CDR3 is TGTGCCAGCAGCGTAGTGGGGTTGAGAGCGGGGGGAACCACAGATACGCAGTATTTT.

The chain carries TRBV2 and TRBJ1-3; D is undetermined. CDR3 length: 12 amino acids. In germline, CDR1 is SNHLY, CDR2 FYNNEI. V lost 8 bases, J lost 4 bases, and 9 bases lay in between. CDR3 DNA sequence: TGTGCCAGCGGACTAAGCGGAAACACCATATATTTT. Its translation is CASGLSGNTIYF. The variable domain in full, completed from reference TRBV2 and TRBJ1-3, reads EPEVTQTPSHQVTQMGQEVILRCVPISNHLYFYWYRQILGQKVEFLVSFYNNEISEKSEIFDDQFSVERPDGSNFTLKIRSTKLEDSAMYFCASGLSGNTIYFGEGSWLTVV.

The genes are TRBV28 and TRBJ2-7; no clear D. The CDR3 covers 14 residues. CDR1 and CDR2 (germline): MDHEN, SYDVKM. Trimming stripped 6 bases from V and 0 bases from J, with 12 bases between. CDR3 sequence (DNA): TGTGCCAGCAGCCCGCGGCAGAGCTCCTACGAGCAGTACTTC. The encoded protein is CASSPRQSSYEQYF.

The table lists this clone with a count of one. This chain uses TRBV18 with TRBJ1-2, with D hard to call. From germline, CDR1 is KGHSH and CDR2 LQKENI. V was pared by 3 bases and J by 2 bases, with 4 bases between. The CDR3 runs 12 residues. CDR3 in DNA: TGTGCCAGCTCACCGGAGAACTATGGCTACACCTTC. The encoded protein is CASSPENYGYTF.